This T cell receptor beta chain was observed in a study of T cell responses to AZD1222 COVID-19 vaccine. Points from the study as a whole: Baseline serology detected seropositivity in only a handful of AZD1222 recipients. The study sampled repertoires only after the peak T cell response. Reports indicate that nearly half of spike-specific TCRs are directed at unmutated variant regions.

With respect to this clone: Its antigen is unknown.

Method: immunoSEQ multiplex PCR; TCRdb's copy keeps in-frame clones and lacks some. The sample holds 95,000 to 150,000 clones, roughly 89% seen once. The receptor's source is an adult in good health. The sample in question was peripheral blood, obtained on day 0 of AZD1222 vaccination.

CDR3 sequence: CASSEYGGLYTF. In DNA form, the CDR3 reads TGTGCCAGCAGTGAATATGGAGGACTTTACACCTTC. The chain is built from TRBV6-1 and TRBJ1-2, with D unclear. The CDR3 loop spans 12 amino acids. CDR1 MNHNS and CDR2 SASEGT come from the germline V gene. Trimming cost V 2 bases and J 11 bases, with 12 bases left between them.